This TCR beta chain originates from a study of cytomegalovirus exposure and HLA in healthy donors. Study-wide points: It was only CMV serostatus that was available as immune exposure information.

PCR employed 60 Vbeta and 13 Jbeta primers. The method was immunoSEQ multiplex PCR; TCRdb's version includes in-frame clones alone and lacks a portion of them. In the table there are 180,000 or so clones, about 80% of which are singletons. Germline trimming cut 4 bases from V and 1 base from J; bases unmatched to any gene: 5. The CDR3 covers 16 residues. Germline lookup yields CDR1 LNHDA and CDR2 SQIVND (reference sequence). A note on this clone: Its antigen remains unknown.

The clonotype was recovered from a man in his fifties in good health and CMV-seropositive. The rearrangement uses TRBV19 and TRBJ2-1; the match to TRBD2 covers 9 bases. The sample consisted of PBMCs. In DNA form, the CDR3 reads TGTGCCAGTAGTACCATTAGCGGGGGTTCCTACAATGAGCAGTTCTTC. This gives the protein CASSTISGGSYNEQFF.